This T cell receptor (beta chain) was captured by sequencing in a study of OX40 agonist ivuxolimab in advanced cancers. Overall study: Patients took ivuxolimab, an agonistic anti-OX40 (CD134) antibody. Mean age around 60 years, range 23 to 79; around 80% male. Prior anti-PD-1, anti-PD-L1 or anti-CTLA-4 therapy was allowed; around 40% had some.

CDR1 and CDR2 from the germline V gene are LGHNA and YSLEER. The V end lost 0 bases, the J end lost 0 bases, and 6 bases lay between the germline ends. This CDR3 comprises 14 residues. Findings of the study overall: Among patients with partial responses at 0.1-3.0 mg/kg, clonal expansion was among the lowest.

The table came from immunoSEQ multiplex PCR; TCRdb's copy has only in-frame clones and leaves some out. This table has about 110,000 clones, more than 70% appearing once. On this clone itself: Its antigen is unidentified.

This sequence was found in an adult with an advanced solid tumor such as melanoma, head and neck, liver or kidney cancer. This specimen was CD4+ or CD8+ T cells sorted from blood, taken in a trial of the OX40 agonist ivuxolimab. The chain couples TRBV4-3 to TRBJ2-7; no reliable D call. The CDR3 sequence is CASSQDPISYEQYF. The CDR3 nucleotides read TGCGCCAGCAGCCAAGATCCAATCTCCTACGAGCAGTACTTC.